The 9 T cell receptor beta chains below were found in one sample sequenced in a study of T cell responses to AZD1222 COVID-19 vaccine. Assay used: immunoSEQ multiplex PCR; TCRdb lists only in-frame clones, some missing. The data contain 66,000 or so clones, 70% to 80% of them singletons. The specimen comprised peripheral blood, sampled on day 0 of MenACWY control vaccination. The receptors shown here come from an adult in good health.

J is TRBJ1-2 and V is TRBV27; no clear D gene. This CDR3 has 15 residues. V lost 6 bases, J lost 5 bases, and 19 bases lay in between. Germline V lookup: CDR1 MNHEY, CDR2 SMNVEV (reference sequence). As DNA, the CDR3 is TGTGCCAGCAGCCCCTTCCCCCCGGGGAGATATGGCTACACCTTC. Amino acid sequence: CASSPFPPGRYGYTF.

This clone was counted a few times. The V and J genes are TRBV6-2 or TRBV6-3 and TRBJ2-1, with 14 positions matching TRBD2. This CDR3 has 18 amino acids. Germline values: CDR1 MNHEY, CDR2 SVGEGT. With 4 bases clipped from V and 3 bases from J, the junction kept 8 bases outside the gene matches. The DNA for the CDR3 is TGTGCCAGCAGTTCACCGGGACTAGCGGGGGTTCGCTACAATGAGCAGTTCTTC. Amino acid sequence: CASSSPGLAGVRYNEQFF.

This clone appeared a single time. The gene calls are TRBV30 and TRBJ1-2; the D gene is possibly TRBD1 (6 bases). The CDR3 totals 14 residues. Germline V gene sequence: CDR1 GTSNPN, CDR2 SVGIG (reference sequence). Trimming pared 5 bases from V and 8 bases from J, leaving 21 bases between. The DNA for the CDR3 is TGTGCCTGGGTCCCCAGGGGAAAGCTGCGGGGCTACACCTTC. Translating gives CAWVPRGKLRGYTF.

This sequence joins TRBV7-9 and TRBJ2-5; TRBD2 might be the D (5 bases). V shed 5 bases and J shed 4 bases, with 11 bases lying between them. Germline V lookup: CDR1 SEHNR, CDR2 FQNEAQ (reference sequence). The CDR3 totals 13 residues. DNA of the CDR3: TGTGCCAGCAGCACCAGCGGAGGAGAGACCCAGTACTTC. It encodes CASSTSGGETQYF.

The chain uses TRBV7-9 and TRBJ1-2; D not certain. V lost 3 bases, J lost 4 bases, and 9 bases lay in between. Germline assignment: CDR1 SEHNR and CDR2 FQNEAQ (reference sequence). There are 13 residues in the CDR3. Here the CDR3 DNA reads TGTGCCAGCAGCTTGGGGATTACCTATGGCTACACCTTC. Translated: CASSLGITYGYTF.

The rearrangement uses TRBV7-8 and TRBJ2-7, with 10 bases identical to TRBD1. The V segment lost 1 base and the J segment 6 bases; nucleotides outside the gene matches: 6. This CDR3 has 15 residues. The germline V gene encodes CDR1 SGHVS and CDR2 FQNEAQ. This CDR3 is CASSLGGTGVGEQYF. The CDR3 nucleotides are TGTGCCAGCAGCTTAGGCGGGACAGGGGTGGGCGAGCAGTACTTC.

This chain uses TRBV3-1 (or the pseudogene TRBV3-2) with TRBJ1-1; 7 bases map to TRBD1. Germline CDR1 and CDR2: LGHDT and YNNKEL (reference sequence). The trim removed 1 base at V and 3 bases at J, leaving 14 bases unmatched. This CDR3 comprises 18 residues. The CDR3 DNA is TGTGCCAGCAGCCAAGGTCTTAGGGGGCTGCCCTGGCACACTGAAGCTTTCTTT. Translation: CASSQGLRGLPWHTEAFF.

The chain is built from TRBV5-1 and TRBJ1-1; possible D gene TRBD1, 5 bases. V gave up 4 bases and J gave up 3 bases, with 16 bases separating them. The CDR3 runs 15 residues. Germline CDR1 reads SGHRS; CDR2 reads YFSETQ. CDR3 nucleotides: TGCGCCAGCAGCCGTCTGGGGGGACTTGACACTGAAGCTTTCTTT. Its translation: CASSRLGGLDTEAFF.

Written as DNA, the CDR3 is TGTGCCAGCAGCCCAGGCGACAGGGCCTTGGATGAGCAGTTCTTC. Protein product: CASSPGDRALDEQFF. The chain has TRBV9 and TRBJ2-1, with 7 bases that match TRBD1. Germline values: CDR1 SGDLS, CDR2 YYNGEE. With V trimmed by 4 bases and J by 8 bases, 12 bases remained unmatched. The CDR3 extends over 15 amino acids.